This T cell receptor beta chain was observed in a study of T cell changes during pregnancy in multiple sclerosis. The CDR3 is made up of 16 amino acids. TCRdb keeps only in-frame clones here, not all; method: immunoSEQ multiplex PCR. The data hold under 60,000 clones, with roughly nine tenths observed a single time. The specimen comprised CD4+ T cells from peripheral blood mononuclear cells, sampled in the second trimester of pregnancy. The clonotype was recovered from a female donor in good health, enrolled as a control in a pregnancy study. V usage is TRBV21-1 and J usage is TRBJ1-1. TRBV21-1 is tagged as a pseudogene. The CDR3 reads CASSRRLRGKNTEAFF. CDR3 nucleotide sequence: TGTGCCAGCAGCCGGCGGCTTAGAGGGAAAAACACTGAAGCTTTCTTT.